The sequence of this T cell receptor (beta chain) was determined in a study of CD4+ T cells in melanoma (dated by TCRdb to 2021 to 2024). Describing the broader study: Neoantigen-specific CD4+ T cells in human melanoma were investigated in the study. General findings and caveats noted by the study authors: The report described a correlation between neoantigen-specific CD4+ T cells and the function of CD8+ T cells, macrophages and B cells. According to the report, neoantigen-specific CD4+ T cells in melanoma displayed diverse differentiation states.

V is clipped by 0 bases and J by 5 bases, and the sequence between their germline boundaries is 14 bases long. As encoded in the germline V gene (reference sequence), CDR1 is SGHNT while CDR2 is YYREEE. The CDR3 runs 16 residues from the cysteine to the phenylalanine. Kept here is only the CDR3 DNA, which spans 48 bases and is read in frame from base 1. The receptor library was made with the immunoSEQ multiplex PCR assay. This is the immuneACCESS table as TCRdb keeps it, with only in-frame sequences that have V and J called. A part of the clones is gone; compared with another copy, unresolved V genes explain less than half, and the rest is unexplained. This sample gives about 15,000 clones in total; about 66% of them show up just once. The ten largest clones represent approximately 14% of the sample. The donors were melanoma patients. Turning to this clone: The antigen it recognizes is unknown. No base-level quality is on record; no much larger clone is a single base apart.

Sequencing was done on a sample of cells from a culture (not recorded whether cultured in vitro). This sequence originates from a human donor with melanoma. In this chain, TRBV5-4 is recombined with TRBJ1-4; the D gene is perhaps TRBD1, on 5 matching bases. DNA sequence: TGTGCCAGCAGCTTGGGTGGTGGGGGATCAAATGAAAAACTGTTTTTT. This codes for CASSLGGGGSNEKLFF.